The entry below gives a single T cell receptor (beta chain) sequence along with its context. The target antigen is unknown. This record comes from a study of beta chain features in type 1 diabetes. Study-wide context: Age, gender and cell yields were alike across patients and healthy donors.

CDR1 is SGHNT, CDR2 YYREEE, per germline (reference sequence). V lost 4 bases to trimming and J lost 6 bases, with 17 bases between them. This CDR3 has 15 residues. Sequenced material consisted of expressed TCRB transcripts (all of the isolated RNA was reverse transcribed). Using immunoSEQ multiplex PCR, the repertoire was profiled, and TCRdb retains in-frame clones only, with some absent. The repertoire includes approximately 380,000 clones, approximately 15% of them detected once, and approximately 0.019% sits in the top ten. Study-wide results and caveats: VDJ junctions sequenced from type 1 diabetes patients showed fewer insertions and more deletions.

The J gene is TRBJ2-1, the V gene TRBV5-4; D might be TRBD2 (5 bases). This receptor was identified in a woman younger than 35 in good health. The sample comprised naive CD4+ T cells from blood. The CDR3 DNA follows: TGTGCCAGCAGCCCTTGGGAGCCGGTTAGCAATGAGCAGTTCTTC. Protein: CASSPWEPVSNEQFF.